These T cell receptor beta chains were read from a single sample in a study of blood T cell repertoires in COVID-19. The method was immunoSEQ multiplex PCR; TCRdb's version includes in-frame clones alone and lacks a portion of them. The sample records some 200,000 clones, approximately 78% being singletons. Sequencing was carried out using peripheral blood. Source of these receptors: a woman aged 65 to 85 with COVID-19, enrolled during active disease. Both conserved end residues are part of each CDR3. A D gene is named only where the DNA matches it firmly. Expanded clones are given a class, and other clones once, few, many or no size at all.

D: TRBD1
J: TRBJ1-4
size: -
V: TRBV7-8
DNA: TGTGCCAGCAGCCTCTCCGGGACAGGGACTGAAAAACTGTTTTTT
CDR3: CASSLSGTGTEKLFF

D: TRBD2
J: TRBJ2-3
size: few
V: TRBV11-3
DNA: TGTGCCAGCAGCTCCGGGGGGAGCGGGAGCACAGATACGCAGTATTTT
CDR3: CASSSGGSGSTDTQYF

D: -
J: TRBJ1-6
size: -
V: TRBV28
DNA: TGTGCCGCACGAGAGGGAATTGCCGGAAATTCACCCCTCCACTTT
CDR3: CAAREGIAGNSPLHF

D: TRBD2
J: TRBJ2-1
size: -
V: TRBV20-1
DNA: TGCAGTGCTAGTTGGGCTAAACCCGGGACTAGTCCTAATGAGCAGTTCTTC
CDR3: CSASWAKPGTSPNEQFF

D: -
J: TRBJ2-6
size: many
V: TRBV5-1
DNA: TGCGCCAGCAGAACGGACACCCTTAGCTCTGGGGCCAACGTCCTGACTTTC
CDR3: CASRTDTLSSGANVLTF

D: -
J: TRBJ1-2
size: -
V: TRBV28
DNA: TGTGCCAGCAGTTTATTAACGGAGAGCGAGAGCTATGGCTACACCTTC
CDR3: CASSLLTESESYGYTF

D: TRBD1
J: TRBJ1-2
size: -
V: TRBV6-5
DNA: TGTGCCAGCAGTCAACAGGGGGCCAACTATGGCTACACCTTC
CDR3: CASSQQGANYGYTF

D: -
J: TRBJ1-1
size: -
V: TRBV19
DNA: TGTGCCAGTAGTACCCTGCTGGAGACTCTCCCGAACACTGAAGCTTTCTTT
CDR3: CASSTLLETLPNTEAFF

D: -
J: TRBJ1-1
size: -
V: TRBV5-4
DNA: TGTGCCAGCAAGCCTTGGGTACAGGCCCAATGGACTGAAGCTTTCTTT
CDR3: CASKPWVQAQWTEAFF

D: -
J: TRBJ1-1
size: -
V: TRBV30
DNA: TGTGCCTGGAGTGTGTTAGGGGGAGGGGAAGCTTTCTTT
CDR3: CAWSVLGGGEAFF

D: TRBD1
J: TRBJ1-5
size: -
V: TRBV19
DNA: TGTGCCAGTAGACGGGACAGGGGATTTTGGCAGCCCCAGCATTTT
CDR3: CASRRDRGFWQPQHF

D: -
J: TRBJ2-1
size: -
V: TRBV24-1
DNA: TGTGCCACCCGCGATCATAGTCAGGGTGAGCAGTTCTTC
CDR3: CATRDHSQGEQFF

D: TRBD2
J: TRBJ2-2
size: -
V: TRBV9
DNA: TGTGCCAGCAGATTAGCGGGGAACACCGGGGAGCTGTTTTTT
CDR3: CASRLAGNTGELFF

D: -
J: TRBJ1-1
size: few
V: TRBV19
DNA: TGTGCCAGTAGTATGGTCCCGGGGTTTGACACTGAAGCTTTCTTT
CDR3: CASSMVPGFDTEAFF

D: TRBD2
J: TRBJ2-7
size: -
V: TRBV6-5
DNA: TGTGCCAGCAGTCCCTTTCTAGCGGTTGAGTACGAGCAGTACTTC
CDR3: CASSPFLAVEYEQYF

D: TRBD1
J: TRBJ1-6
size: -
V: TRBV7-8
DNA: TGTGCCAGCAGCCGAAGGACAGGTTCGGGCTCACCCCTCCACTTT
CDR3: CASSRRTGSGSPLHF

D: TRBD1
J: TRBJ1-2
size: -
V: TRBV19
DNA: TGTGCCAGTAGTGCCGGGGGACAGTTCTATGGCTACACCTTC
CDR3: CASSAGGQFYGYTF

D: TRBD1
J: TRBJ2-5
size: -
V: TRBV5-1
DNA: TGCGCCAGCAGCTTCCGGGACAGGGTCGGAGAGACCCAGTACTTC
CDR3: CASSFRDRVGETQYF

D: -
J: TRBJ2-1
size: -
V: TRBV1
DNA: TGCACCAGCAGCCAAGGTGGGAGGGACAGGGACCTTTGGAATGAGCAGTTCTTC
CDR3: CTSSQGGRDRDLWNEQFF

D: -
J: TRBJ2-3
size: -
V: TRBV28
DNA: TGTGCCAGCAGTTTTCTAGAATTCGCAGATACGCAGTATTTT
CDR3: CASSFLEFADTQYF

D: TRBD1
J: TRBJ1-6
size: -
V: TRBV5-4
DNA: TGTGCCAGCAGCTTGCAACAGGGGTATAATTCACCCCTCCACTTT
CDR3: CASSLQQGYNSPLHF

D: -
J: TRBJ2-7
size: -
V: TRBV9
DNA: TGTGCCAGCAGCGAGACTACCTCAGGCGAGCAGTACTTC
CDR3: CASSETTSGEQYF

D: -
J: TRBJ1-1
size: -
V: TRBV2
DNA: TGTGCCAGCGCCCTGGGGCTACAGCACACTGAAGCTTTCTTT
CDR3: CASALGLQHTEAFF

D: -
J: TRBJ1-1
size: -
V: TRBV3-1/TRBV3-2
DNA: TGTGCCAGCAGGCTTACAGGGAACACTGAAGCTTTCTTT
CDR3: CASRLTGNTEAFF

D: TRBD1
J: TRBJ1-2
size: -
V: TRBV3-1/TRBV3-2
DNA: TGTGCCACATACAGGGGGGGTTATGGCTACACCTTC
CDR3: CATYRGGYGYTF

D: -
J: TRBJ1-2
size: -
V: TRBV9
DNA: TGTGCCAGCAGCGCGGACACTTATGGCTACACCTTC
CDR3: CASSADTYGYTF

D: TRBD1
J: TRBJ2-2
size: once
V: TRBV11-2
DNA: TGTGCCAGCAGACTACAGGGGTCGAACACCGGGGAGCTGTTTTTT
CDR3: CASRLQGSNTGELFF

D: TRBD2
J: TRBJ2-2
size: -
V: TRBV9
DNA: TGTGCCAGCAGCGGGAGGACTAGCGGGAGTTTAACGAACACCGGGGAGCTGTTTTTT
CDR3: CASSGRTSGSLTNTGELFF

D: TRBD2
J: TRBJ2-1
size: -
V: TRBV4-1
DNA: TGCGCCAGCAGTCTCCATAGCGGGAGCTCCTACAATGAGCAGTTCTTC
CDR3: CASSLHSGSSYNEQFF

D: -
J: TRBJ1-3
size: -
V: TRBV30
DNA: TGTGCCTGGAGTGTTGAGAGTGGAAACACCATATATTTT
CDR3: CAWSVESGNTIYF

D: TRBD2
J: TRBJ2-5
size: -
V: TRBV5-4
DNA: TGTGCCAGCAGCTTCGGGACTAGCGGGAGTGGGGAGACCCAGTACTTC
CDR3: CASSFGTSGSGETQYF

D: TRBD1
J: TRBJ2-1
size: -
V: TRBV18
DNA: TGTGCCAGCTCGTTCGATCCGGGACAGGGGTACAATGAGCAGTTCTTC
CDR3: CASSFDPGQGYNEQFF

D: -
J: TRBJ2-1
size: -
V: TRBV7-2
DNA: TGTGCCAGCAGCTTAGCTGCAGGGACAACCTACAATGAGCAGTTCTTC
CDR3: CASSLAAGTTYNEQFF

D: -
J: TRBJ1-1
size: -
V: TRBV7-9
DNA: TGTGCCAGCACCCTAAGCGTGGTTGAAGCTTTCTTT
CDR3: CASTLSVVEAFF

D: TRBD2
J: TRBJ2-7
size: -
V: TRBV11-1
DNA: TGTGCCAGCAGCTTACGTAGGACTAGTAGCTACGAGCAGTACTTC
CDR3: CASSLRRTSSYEQYF

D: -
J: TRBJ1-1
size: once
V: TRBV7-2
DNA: TGTGCCAGCAGCTTAGACAGGGCGTTAACTGAAGCTTTCTTT
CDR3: CASSLDRALTEAFF

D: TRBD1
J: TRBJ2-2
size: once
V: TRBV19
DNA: TGTGCCAGTAGTTCACCGACAGGGCAAATATACACCGGGGAGCTGTTTTTT
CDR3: CASSSPTGQIYTGELFF

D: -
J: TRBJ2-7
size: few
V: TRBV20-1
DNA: TGCAGTGCTAGTCTGATAGCGGACGAGCAGTACTTC
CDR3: CSASLIADEQYF

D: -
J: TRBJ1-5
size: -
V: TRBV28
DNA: TGTGCCAGCAGTTTGGGTAGGGGAGGTCAGCCCCAGCATTTT
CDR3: CASSLGRGGQPQHF

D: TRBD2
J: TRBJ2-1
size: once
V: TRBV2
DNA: TGTGCCAGCAGGCTAGGACTAGCGGGAGGGGATGAGCAGTTCTTC
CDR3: CASRLGLAGGDEQFF

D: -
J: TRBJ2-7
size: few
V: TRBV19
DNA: TGTGCCAGTAGAAACAGTGGTTCCTACGAGCAGTACTTC
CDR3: CASRNSGSYEQYF

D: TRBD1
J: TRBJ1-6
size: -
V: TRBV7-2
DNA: TGTGCCAGCAGCTTTATGACAGGGAGGAATTCACCCCTCCACTTT
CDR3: CASSFMTGRNSPLHF

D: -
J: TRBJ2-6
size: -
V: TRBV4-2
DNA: TGTGCCAGCAGCCAAGGCCAGTCCTCCGGGGCCAACGTCCTGACTTTC
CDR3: CASSQGQSSGANVLTF

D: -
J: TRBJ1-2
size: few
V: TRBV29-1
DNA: TGCAGCGCAGGGTCGGGGTTTTCTGGCTACACCTTC
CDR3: CSAGSGFSGYTF

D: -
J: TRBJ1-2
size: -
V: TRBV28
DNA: TGTGCCAGCAGTTCTACGTCAAACCGGGACAACAAAACGAGGGGCTATGGCTACACCTTC
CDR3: CASSSTSNRDNKTRGYGYTF

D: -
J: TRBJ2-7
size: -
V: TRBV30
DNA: TGTGCCTGGAGTGTACGAGGATCCTACGAGCAGTACTTC
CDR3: CAWSVRGSYEQYF

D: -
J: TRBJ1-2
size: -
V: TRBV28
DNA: TGTGCCAGCAGTCCGGGACTGTACTATGGCTACACCTTC
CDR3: CASSPGLYYGYTF

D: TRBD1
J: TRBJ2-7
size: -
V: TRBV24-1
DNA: TGTGCCACCAGTGTTCCCGGGACAGACGAGCAGTACTTC
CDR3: CATSVPGTDEQYF

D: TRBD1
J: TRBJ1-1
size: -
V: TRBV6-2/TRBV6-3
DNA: TGTGCCAGCAGCTCCACAGGGGGAAACACTGAAGCTTTCTTT
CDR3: CASSSTGGNTEAFF

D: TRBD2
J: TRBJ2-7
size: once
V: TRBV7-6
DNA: TGTGCCAGCAGCTTAGTCCCGGGACTAGCGGGCAGCTCCTACGAGCAGTACTTC
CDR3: CASSLVPGLAGSSYEQYF

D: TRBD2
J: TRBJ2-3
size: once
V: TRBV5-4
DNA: TGTGCCAGCAGCCCTACTGGACTAGCGCAAACGATGAGCACAGATACGCAGTATTTT
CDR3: CASSPTGLAQTMSTDTQYF

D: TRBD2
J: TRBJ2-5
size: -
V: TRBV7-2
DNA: TGTGCCAGCAGCTTAGTACCGAGCGGGAGAGCGACGGACTTC
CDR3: CASSLVPSGRATDF